This entry lists 19 T cell receptor beta chains sequenced from one sample in a study of shared clonotypes between healthy human individuals. Data came from immunoSEQ multiplex PCR; TCRdb stores just in-frame clones and leaves some out. The data contain 530,000 or so clones, around 79% of them singletons. The sample consisted of PBMCs. All receptors derive from a woman in her thirties or forties in good health. Some clones in this sample may be carry-over from other donors' samples.

V gene TRBV4-1 combines with J gene TRBJ1-5, with 7 bases lining up with TRBD1. CDR1 and CDR2 (germline): MGHRA, YSYEKL. The CDR3 loop spans 17 amino acids. V lost 3 bases to trimming and J lost 5 bases; unmatched junction nucleotides: 13. CDR3 sequence (DNA): TGCGCCAGCAGCCATGCCCGAGAGGGGGCATCGCATCAGCCCCAGCATTTT. Translating gives CASSHAREGASHQPQHF.

The chain uses TRBV10-3 and TRBJ2-3; D might be TRBD1 or TRBD2, each matching 5 bases. CDR1 is ENHRY, CDR2 SYGVKD, per germline. The CDR3 has 13 amino acids. Deletions cut 4 bases from V and 2 bases from J, with 7 bases between. The CDR3 coding sequence is TGTGCCATCAGTGTCGGGGCCACAGATACGCAGTATTTT. It specifies CAISVGATDTQYF.

This clone was seen a few times. V and J are TRBV27 and TRBJ1-1, with D perhaps TRBD1 (6 bases). The V end lost 2 bases, the J end lost 11 bases, and 15 bases lay between the germline ends. This CDR3 is built from 13 residues. The germline V gene encodes CDR1 MNHEY and CDR2 SMNVEV (reference sequence). The DNA of the CDR3 is TGTGCCAGCAGTTTAGGTTTGGCAGGGGTCGCTTTCTTT. As protein: CASSLGLAGVAFF.

The J gene is TRBJ2-3, the V gene TRBV2, with D maybe TRBD1 (6 bases). Germline V gene lookup returns CDR1 SNHLY and CDR2 FYNNEI. CDR3 length: 16 residues. V was clipped by 5 bases and J by 0 bases, with 15 bases between them. CDR3 loop: CASSRVGDRSTDTQYF. Written as DNA, the CDR3 is TGTGCCAGCAGTAGGGTAGGAGACAGGAGCACAGATACGCAGTATTTT.

The CDR3 nucleotides read TGTGCCAGCAGCTGGAGGACAGGATCTGGAAACACCATATATTTT. It is translated as CASSWRTGSGNTIYF. The chain couples TRBV7-2 to TRBJ1-3; 7 bases fit TRBD1. CDR1 is SGHTA and CDR2 is FQGNSA in the germline V gene. Germline trimming cut 4 bases from V and 1 base from J; bases unmatched to any gene: 4. The CDR3 is 15 residues long.

The CDR3 DNA sequence: TGTGCCAGCAGCCCCATCCCGGGACTAGCCCTCGTCGAGCAGTACTTC. Amino acid sequence: CASSPIPGLALVEQYF. The chain links TRBV9 to TRBJ2-7; the match to TRBD2 covers 9 bases. V gave up 4 bases and J gave up 6 bases; unmatched junction bases: 14. The germline V gene encodes CDR1 SGDLS and CDR2 YYNGEE. The CDR3 sequence is 16 residues long.

This clone was counted between two and nine times. The chain joins TRBV30 to TRBJ1-1; D remains ambiguous. Looked up from germline, CDR1 is GTSNPN and CDR2 is SVGIG (reference sequence). The V gene lost 5 bases and the J gene lost 3 bases, with 13 bases spanning the gap. This CDR3 contains 13 residues. CDR3 in DNA: TGTGCCTGGGGCCCTAGGGAGTACACTGAAGCTTTCTTT. It translates to CAWGPREYTEAFF.

This clone was observed a few times. The chain uses TRBV5-1 and TRBJ2-5; TRBD1 agrees at 10 bases. CDR1 SGHRS and CDR2 YFSETQ come from the germline V gene. J was trimmed by 2 bases and V by 5 bases; bases with no gene match: 3. The CDR3 sequence is 14 residues long. The CDR3 coding sequence is TGCGCCAGCAGGTGGGACAGGGGTCAAGAGACCCAGTACTTC. Its translation: CASRWDRGQETQYF.

This CDR3 is CASSRLAGGTSETQYF. CDR3 in DNA: TGTGCCAGCAGTAGACTAGCGGGAGGGACCTCAGAGACCCAGTACTTC. The chain links TRBV27 to TRBJ2-5, with 14 positions matching TRBD2. Germline V CDR1 and CDR2: MNHEY, SMNVEV (reference sequence). With 5 bases clipped from V and 4 bases from J, the junction kept 6 bases outside the gene matches. The CDR3 length is 16 residues.

The chain uses TRBV5-5 and TRBJ1-1; D may be TRBD1 (6 bases). With 4 bases removed from V and 5 bases from J, the gap between germline ends came to 12 bases. The germline V gene has CDR1 SGHKS and CDR2 YYEKEE (reference sequence). CDR3 length equals 13 residues. The CDR3 coding sequence is TGTGCCAGCAGCCCAACAGGGCTTACTGAAGCTTTCTTT. Protein sequence: CASSPTGLTEAFF.

This clone was picked up a small number of times. CDR3 DNA: TGCGCCCGACCAAGGGGGGGCGGGAGTAAGGGCACAGATACGCAGTATTTT. It codes for CARPRGGGSKGTDTQYF. The V gene is TRBV10-1, the J gene TRBJ2-3, with D tentatively TRBD2 (7 bases). This CDR3 is built from 17 residues. The V end lost 11 bases, the J end lost 1 base, and 25 bases lay between the germline ends. CDR1 is WNHNN and CDR2 is SYGVQD in the germline V gene (reference sequence).

V usage is TRBV5-6 and J usage is TRBJ1-2, with D uncertain. There are 14 residues in the CDR3. Per germline, CDR1 SGHDT and CDR2 YYEEEE. Trimming removed 2 bases from V and 8 bases from J, with 16 bases in between. This CDR3 reads CASSFIFSPGGYTF. The CDR3 DNA sequence: TGTGCCAGCAGCTTTATATTCAGCCCCGGGGGCTACACCTTC. Full variable domain (outside the CDR3, taken from reference TRBV5-6 and TRBJ1-2): DAGVTQSPTHLIKTRGQQVTLRCSPKSGHDTVSWYQQALGQGPQFIFQYYEEEERQRGNFPDRFSGHQFPNYSSELNVNALLLGDSALYLCASSFIFSPGGYTFGSGTRLTVV.

This sequence joins TRBV2 and TRBJ1-4; possible D gene TRBD1, 5 bases. The ends were cut back, 6 bases at V and 8 bases at J, with 13 bases in the middle. The CDR3 sequence is 13 residues long. CDR1 SNHLY and CDR2 FYNNEI come from the germline V gene. The CDR3 DNA sequence: TGTGCCAGCAGCCCCGGTAGGGACGAAAAACTGTTTTTT. Its protein is CASSPGRDEKLFF.

The chain links TRBV30 to TRBJ2-1, with D uncertain. This CDR3 has 11 amino acids. In germline, CDR1 is GTSNPN, CDR2 SVGIG (reference sequence). V dropped 0 bases and J dropped 10 bases, with 7 bases sitting between them. CDR3: CAWSVSGEQFF. In DNA form, the CDR3 reads TGTGCCTGGAGTGTATCAGGCGAGCAGTTCTTC.

This clone was seen more than once but under ten times. CDR3 DNA: TGTGCCAGCATCAGTCGGTGGGCTTTCTTT. Protein product: CASISRWAFF. This chain joins TRBV28 and TRBJ1-1; D unclear. The V and J ends lost 7 bases and 11 bases respectively, with 11 bases between them. Germline V gene lookup returns CDR1 MDHEN and CDR2 SYDVKM. The CDR3 runs to 10 residues.

A remark on this clone: This likely came from a read error, as a far larger clone is one base away. The J gene is TRBJ1-1, the V gene TRBV30; D not certain. CDR1 and CDR2 (germline): GTSNPN, SVGIG (reference sequence). The CDR3 is made up of 13 amino acids. For the CDR3, the DNA is TGTGCCTGGGAGGGAAACATGAACCCTGAAGCTTTCTTT. Translation: CAWEGNMNPEAFF.

The genes are TRBV5-6 and TRBJ2-2; no firm D call. Germline V gene data show CDR1 as SGHDT and CDR2 as YYEEEE. V lost 1 base, J lost 5 bases, and 6 bases lay in between. This CDR3 region has 13 residues. Here the CDR3 DNA reads TGTGCCAGCAGCTTGTTTCCAACCGGGGAGCTGTTTTTT. Amino acids: CASSLFPTGELFF.

This chain links TRBV29-1 with TRBJ2-7; D is perhaps TRBD1 or TRBD2 (5 bases each). The CDR3 totals 12 residues. Trimming took off 7 bases at V and 3 bases at J, with 13 bases between the two ends. The germline V gene encodes CDR1 SQVTM and CDR2 ANQGSEA. In DNA form, the CDR3 reads TGCAGCGCTTCCTGGGGGAACTACGAGCAGTACTTC. It specifies CSASWGNYEQYF.

This clone came up many times. V usage is TRBV10-3 and J usage is TRBJ1-4; no clear D gene. V was clipped by 0 bases and J by 8 bases, with 4 bases between them. This CDR3 region has 12 residues. Germline V CDR1 and CDR2: ENHRY, SYGVKD. The CDR3 loop is CAISESYEKLFF. The DNA for the CDR3 is TGTGCCATCAGTGAGTCCTACGAAAAACTGTTTTTT.